These 13 T cell receptor beta chains came from one sample sequenced in a study of T cell repertoires in cytomegalovirus infection. Their target antigens are unknown. TCRdb ran MiXCR on the reads and lists one entry per CDR3 protein. The data show some 200,000 distinct CDR3 sequences, about 40% seen once. Sequencing used CD8+ T cells from cultured PBMCs, obtained from culture after CMV antigen stimulation. Receptors originate from a human donor in good health (CMV status not recorded). Some clones in this sample may be carry-over from other donors' samples.

This clonotype was detected only once. The CDR3 bases are TGTGCCAGCAGCTCCGGGGGGCCGGGCTATGGCTACACCTTC. It specifies CASSSGGPGYGYTF. The chain has TRBV12-3 or TRBV12-4 and TRBJ1-2; tentatively, D is TRBD1 (6 bases). Trimming took off 6 bases at V and 4 bases at J, with 15 bases between the two ends. The CDR3 is made up of 14 amino acids.

The chain recombines TRBV19 with TRBJ1-2, with unresolved D. CDR3 size: 12 residues. Germline V gene data show CDR1 as LNHDA and CDR2 as SQIVND (reference sequence). V lost 8 bases and J 4 bases, leaving 11 bases between the germline ends. In nucleotides, the CDR3 is TGTGCCAGTGGTGGACCGCTCTATGGCTACACCTTC. Protein product: CASGGPLYGYTF.

V gene TRBV24-1 combines with J gene TRBJ2-2, with TRBD1 matching over 7 bases. This CDR3 contains 15 residues. J was trimmed by 3 bases and V by 9 bases; bases with no gene match: 9. CDR1 is KGHDR, CDR2 SFDVKD, per germline. This chain's CDR3 is CATSRNRGDTGELFF. The CDR3 coding sequence is TGTGCCACCTCCCGAAACAGGGGTGACACCGGGGAGCTGTTTTTT.

V and J are TRBV19 and TRBJ2-2; D not resolved. Germline V gene sequence: CDR1 LNHDA, CDR2 SQIVND (reference sequence). The length of the CDR3 is 12 residues. The V gene lost 5 bases and the J gene lost 6 bases, with 7 bases spanning the gap. The CDR3 sequence is CASSYDPGELFF. The CDR3 DNA sequence: TGTGCCAGTAGTTACGATCCCGGGGAGCTGTTTTTT.

V usage is TRBV27 and J usage is TRBJ1-1; unclear D gene. Germline CDR1 MNHEY, CDR2 SMNVEV (reference sequence). The CDR3 spans 13 residues. V was trimmed by 0 bases and J by 6 bases, leaving 8 bases between them. The CDR3 nucleotides are TGTGCCAGCAGTTTATCCGGGAAAGCTGAAGCTTTCTTT. Translated: CASSLSGKAEAFF.

The CDR3 sequence is CASRPTGTGANVLTF. CDR3 DNA sequence: TGTGCCAGCAGACCGACCGGGACAGGGGCCAACGTCCTGACTTTC. The chain has TRBV7-3 and TRBJ2-6; D perhaps matches TRBD1 (6 bases). Germline loops: CDR1 SGHTA, CDR2 FQGTGA. This CDR3 is built from 15 residues. Deletions cut 6 bases from V and 4 bases from J, with 13 bases between.

With respect to this clonotype: Compared with germline, one end of the junction differs, possibly owing to a read error. The chain uses TRBV7-4 and TRBJ2-3, with 7 bases aligning to TRBD1. CDR1 is SGHVT, CDR2 SQSDAQ, per germline. There are 16 residues in the CDR3. As DNA, the CDR3 is TGTGCAAGCAGCTCCCTCACAGGGGCCGGCACAGATACGCCGTATTTT. This sequence encodes CASSSLTGAGTDTPYF.

This chain connects TRBV11-2 to TRBJ2-7; a possible D gene is TRBD2 (5 bases). Trimming took off 2 bases at V and 3 bases at J, with 20 bases between the two ends. From germline, CDR1 is SGHAT and CDR2 FQNNGV. The CDR3 sequence is 17 residues long. The CDR3, as DNA: TGTGCCAGCAGCTTAAAACTAGTTCCTAGTCTTGACTACGAGCAGTACTTC. This codes for CASSLKLVPSLDYEQYF.

CDR3 bases: TGTGCCACCAGCAGACCACAGGGTCGCAATCAGCCCCAGCATTTT. Residues: CATSRPQGRNQPQHF. The genes are TRBV15 and TRBJ1-5, with D perhaps matching TRBD1 (6 bases). Trimming shortened V by 2 bases and J by 2 bases, and 10 bases separated the two germline ends. The germline gives CDR1 LNHNV, CDR2 YYDKDF (reference sequence). The CDR3 extends over 15 amino acids.

This chain uses TRBV4-1 with TRBJ2-1, with 11 bases aligning to TRBD2. The CDR3 is 17 amino acids. V was pared by 1 base and J by 8 bases, with 10 bases of the junction left unmatched. The germline CDR1 and CDR2 sequences are MGHRA and YSYEKL. The CDR3 bases are TGCGCCAGCAGCCAAGTCCCGGGACTAGCGGACAGGCATGAGCAGTTCTTC. This encodes CASSQVPGLADRHEQFF.

The rearrangement uses TRBV5-5 and TRBJ2-4, with D unclear. The V end lost 4 bases, the J end lost 1 base, and 12 bases lay between the germline ends. The CDR3 covers 15 residues. From germline, CDR1 is SGHKS and CDR2 YYEKEE (reference sequence). The CDR3: CASSGDPRAKNIQYF. The CDR3 DNA follows: TGTGCCAGCAGCGGAGACCCTAGGGCCAAAAACATTCAGTACTTC.

The chain uses TRBV19 and TRBJ2-2, with 8 bases identical to TRBD2. The length of the CDR3 is 14 residues. Trimming at V came to 9 bases and at J to 5 bases, leaving 8 bases not matched to a gene. Looked up from germline, CDR1 is LNHDA and CDR2 is SQIVND (reference sequence). CDR3 region: CASSASGPTGELFF. As DNA, the CDR3 is TGTGCCAGCTCAGCTAGCGGGCCAACCGGGGAGCTGTTTTTT.

The chain is built from TRBV27 and TRBJ1-4; 11 bases align to TRBD1. J was trimmed by 6 bases and V by 6 bases; bases with no gene match: 0. The CDR3 loop spans 13 amino acids. Germline values: CDR1 MNHEY, CDR2 SMNVEV (reference sequence). CDR3 bases: TGTGCCAGCAGGGGACAGGGGGATGAAAAACTGTTTTTT. It is translated as CASRGQGDEKLFF.